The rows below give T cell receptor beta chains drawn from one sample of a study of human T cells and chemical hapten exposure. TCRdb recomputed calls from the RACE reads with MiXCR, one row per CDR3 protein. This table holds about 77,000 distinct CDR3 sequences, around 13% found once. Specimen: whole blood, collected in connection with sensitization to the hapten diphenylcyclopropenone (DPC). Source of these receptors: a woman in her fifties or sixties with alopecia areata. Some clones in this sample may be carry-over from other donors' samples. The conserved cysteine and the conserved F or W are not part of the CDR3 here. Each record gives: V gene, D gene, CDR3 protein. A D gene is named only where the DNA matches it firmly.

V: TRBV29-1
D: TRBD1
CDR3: SVEGPGDRAYEQY

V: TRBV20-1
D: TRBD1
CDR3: SGQTGVGQPQH

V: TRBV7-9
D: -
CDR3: ASSRGNSQETQY

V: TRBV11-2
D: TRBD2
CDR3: ASSSLAGGLYEQY

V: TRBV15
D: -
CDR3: ATSSYTDTQY

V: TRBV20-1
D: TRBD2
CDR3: SAILAGGTDTQY

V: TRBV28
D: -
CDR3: ASSLNGQGYYQPQH

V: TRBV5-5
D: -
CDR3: ASSLGVSSGQF

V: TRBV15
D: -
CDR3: ATSKLREQY

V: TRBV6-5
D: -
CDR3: ASSPGPKTSQTGVTQY

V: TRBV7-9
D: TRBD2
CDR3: ASSPASGNTYNEQF

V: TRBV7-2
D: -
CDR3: ASSSRGATYNEQF

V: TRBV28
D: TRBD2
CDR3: ASTTTSGVREQY

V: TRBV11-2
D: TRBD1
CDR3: ASSFRDRVYEQY

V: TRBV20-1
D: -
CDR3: SARRGSGDTYEQY

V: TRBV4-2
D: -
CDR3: ASSQDRRSDQPQH

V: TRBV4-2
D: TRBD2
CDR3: ASSPMTSGRALGFEQF

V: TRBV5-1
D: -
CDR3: ASSFVGTGELF

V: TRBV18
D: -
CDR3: ASSPGVGSEKLF

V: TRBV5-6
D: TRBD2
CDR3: ASSLLLAGDTQY

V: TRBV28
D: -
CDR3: ASRIWGLPRETQY

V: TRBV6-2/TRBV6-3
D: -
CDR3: ASSSDGGYNQPQH

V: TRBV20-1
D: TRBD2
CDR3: SATSGNYNEQF

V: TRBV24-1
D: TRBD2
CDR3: ATSDLLSGRLGEQF

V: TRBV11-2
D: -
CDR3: ASSLSPGYNEQF

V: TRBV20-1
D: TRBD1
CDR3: SARDLGTGNYQETQY

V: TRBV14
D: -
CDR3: ASSQMDSSYEQY

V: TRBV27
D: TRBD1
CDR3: ASSLGTDYGYT

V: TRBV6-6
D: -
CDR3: ASSQRTPTSTDTQY

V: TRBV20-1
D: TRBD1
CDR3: SATGQGDTGELF

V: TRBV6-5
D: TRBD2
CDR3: ASSYGVVAGSLYEQY

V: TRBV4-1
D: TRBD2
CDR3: ASSQVGTSDYEQY

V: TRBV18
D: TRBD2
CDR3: ASSPRTPSSGRAYEQY

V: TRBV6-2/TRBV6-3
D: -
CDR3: ASSDPGTESSYEQY

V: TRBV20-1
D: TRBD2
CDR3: SARVAGGTQETQY

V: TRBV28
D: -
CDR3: ASSRQVYGYT

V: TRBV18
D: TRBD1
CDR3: ASSPTGVSGNTIY

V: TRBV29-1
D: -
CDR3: SVERGGGGTEAF

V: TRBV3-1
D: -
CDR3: ASSQGVGYTEAF

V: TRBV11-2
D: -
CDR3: ASSLVQGNTEAF

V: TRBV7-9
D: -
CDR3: ASSFSPTWQFEAF

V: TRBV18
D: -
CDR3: ASSVDSTYEQY

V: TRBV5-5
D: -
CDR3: ASSGDSTNEKLF

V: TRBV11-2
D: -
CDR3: ASSTLRSNEQF

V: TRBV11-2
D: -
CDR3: ASSLVSAGTAYEQY

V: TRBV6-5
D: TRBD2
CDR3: ASNVAGEYEQY

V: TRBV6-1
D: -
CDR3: ASSPRDPRYNEQF

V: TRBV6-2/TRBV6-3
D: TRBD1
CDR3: ASSMGQPKNTEAF

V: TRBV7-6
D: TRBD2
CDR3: ASSAKPSGSTGELF

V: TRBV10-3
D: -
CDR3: AISETGDSNQPQH